Below, 23 T cell receptor beta chains from the same sample are listed, as sequenced in a study of CD8+CD57+ T cells in acquired aplastic anemia. The use of genomic DNA as template underpinned the TCR beta VDJ and CDR3 profiling. Each CDR3 protein gets one entry after TCRdb re-called the reads with MiXCR. Of about 160,000 distinct CDR3 sequences in the sample, roughly 45% are singletons; the top ten hold 1.1%. Sequenced material: sorted CD4+, CD8+, or CD8+CD57+ T cells (not recorded which) from PBMCs. The receptors originated from a human donor in good health.

Notes on this clonotype: The conserved phenylalanine or tryptophan is not found at the CDR3 terminus, so this likely reflects a read error. The DNA is omitted, as the CDR3 cannot be located on it reliably, and the CDR3 follows TCRdb's listing. The J gene is TRBJ1-1, the V gene TRBV7-6. The CDR3 length is 9 residues, termini included. CDR1 is SGHVS and CDR2 is FNYEAQ in the germline V gene. The CDR3 sequence is CASSLGAVS.

This clonotype was counted ten times or more. The genes are TRBV12-1 and TRBJ1-5. TRBV12-1 is an annotated pseudogene. CDR3 size: 11 residues. CDR3 region: CASMREWAQHF. CDR3 sequence (DNA): TGTGCCAGCATGAGGGAATGGGCCCAGCATTTT.

This clonotype came up many times. This CDR3 is CSVPRDSRLRTEAFF. The CDR3 bases are TGCAGCGTTCCTCGGGACAGCCGCCTGCGGACTGAAGCTTTCTTT. The chain has TRBV29-1 and TRBJ1-1; 7 positions agree with TRBD1. The CDR3 runs 15 residues. J gave up 5 bases and V 5 bases, and 14 bases lay outside the gene matches. Per the germline V gene, CDR1 is SQVTM and CDR2 is ANQGSEA.

CDR3 nucleotide sequence: TGCAGTGCTAACCGACAGGGTCTGGGCAATGAGCAGTTCTTC. Its protein product is CSANRQGLGNEQFF. The chain carries TRBV20-1 and TRBJ2-1; 7 bases align to TRBD1. CDR3 length: 14 residues. Trimming cost V 4 bases and J 6 bases; bases outside gene matches: 9. Germline V CDR1 and CDR2: DFQATT, SNEGSKA (reference sequence).

V and J are TRBV20-1 and TRBJ2-5, with 11 bases identical to TRBD2. V lost 3 bases, J lost 4 bases, and 4 bases stayed unmatched. CDR1 DFQATT and CDR2 SNEGSKA come from the germline V gene (reference sequence). The CDR3 is made up of 14 amino acids. Here the CDR3 DNA reads TGCAGTGCTAGTGGGACTAGCGGAAGAGAGACCCAGTACTTC. This gives the protein CSASGTSGRETQYF.

This clonotype has at least ten counts. This rearrangement joins TRBV29-1 to TRBJ2-1; 8 bases align to TRBD2. Germline CDR1 is SQVTM and CDR2 is ANQGSEA. The CDR3 consists of 14 residues. V dropped 2 bases and J dropped 6; count of bases not matched to a gene: 6. The CDR3 loop is CSVERYRGGNEQFF. CDR3 DNA sequence: TGCAGCGTTGAACGGTACCGGGGGGGCAATGAGCAGTTCTTC.

The rearrangement uses TRBV5-1 and TRBJ2-2; D is tentatively TRBD1 or TRBD2 (6 bases each). The V end was cut by 3 bases, the J end by 5 bases, with 14 bases between. The CDR3 covers 15 residues. CDR1 and CDR2 (germline): SGHRS, YFSETQ. The chain's CDR3 is CASSSGGTSTGELFF. The CDR3, as DNA: TGCGCCAGCAGCTCTGGCGGGACATCAACCGGGGAGCTGTTTTTT.

This clonotype was seen more than once but under ten times. The CDR3 nucleotides are TGTGCCAGCAGTCACCGGGACAGGGGACGTCCTGAAGCTTTCTTT. It codes for CASSHRDRGRPEAFF. The V call is TRBV27, the J call TRBJ1-1; 10 nucleotides agree with TRBD1. The V gene's germline CDR1 is MNHEY and CDR2 SMNVEV (reference sequence). This CDR3 contains 15 residues. With V trimmed by 5 bases and J by 6 bases, 9 bases remained unmatched.

This rearrangement joins TRBV14 to TRBJ2-7; TRBD1 might be the D (8 bases). In germline, CDR1 is SGHDN, CDR2 FVKESK. V gave up 2 bases and J gave up 2 bases, with 13 bases separating them. This CDR3 has 15 amino acids. In nucleotides, the CDR3 is TGTGCCAGCAGCCAACGGACAGGGAGGGCCTACGAGCAGTACTTC. It translates to CASSQRTGRAYEQYF.

This clonotype has a count of ten or more. The V and J genes are TRBV2 and TRBJ2-1; D call uncertain. CDR1 is SNHLY and CDR2 is FYNNEI in the germline V gene. Trimming pared 7 bases from V and 0 bases from J, leaving 7 bases between. The CDR3 spans 13 residues. Here the CDR3 DNA reads TGTGCCAGCAAAGAGAGCTCCTACAATGAGCAGTTCTTC. Its translation: CASKESSYNEQFF.

This clonotype has a count of ten or more. V and J are TRBV5-8 and TRBJ2-7, with a possible D match to TRBD2 (7 bases). CDR1 and CDR2 (germline): SGHTS, YDEGEE. This CDR3 has 14 amino acids. V lost 6 bases to trimming and J lost 3 bases, with 16 bases between them. The DNA of the CDR3 is TGTGCCAGCAAACAGGGAGGGATATACTACGAGCAGTACTTC. Residues: CASKQGGIYYEQYF.

This clonotype was counted many times. The chain has TRBV19 and TRBJ1-5, with 7 bases lining up with TRBD1. Germline assignment: CDR1 LNHDA and CDR2 SQIVND (reference sequence). J was trimmed by 0 bases and V by 5 bases; bases with no gene match: 1. This CDR3 has 14 amino acids. CDR3 residues: CASSGQVSNQPQHF. The CDR3 nucleotides are TGTGCCAGTAGTGGACAGGTTAGCAATCAGCCCCAGCATTTT.

This clonotype was observed many times. The chain joins TRBV9 to TRBJ1-1; D perhaps matches TRBD1 (5 bases). V was pared by 2 bases and J by 0 bases, with 11 bases between. CDR1 SGDLS and CDR2 YYNGEE come from the germline V gene. The CDR3 has 15 residues. As DNA, the CDR3 is TGTGCCAGCAGCGTGGGAGGGGTTATGAACACTGAAGCTTTCTTT. Its translation is CASSVGGVMNTEAFF.

This clonotype was recorded a few times. This chain connects TRBV4-3 to TRBJ1-6; 7 bases agree with TRBD1. The CDR3 loop spans 13 amino acids. CDR1 and CDR2 (germline): LGHNA, YSLEER. Trimming at V came to 6 bases and at J to 10 bases, leaving 6 bases not matched to a gene. The CDR3 DNA reads as TGCGCCAGCAGTCGAACAGGGGAGTCACCCCTCCACTTT. It yields the protein CASSRTGESPLHF.

This rearrangement joins TRBV7-3 to TRBJ2-1; D not resolved. The germline gives CDR1 SGHTA, CDR2 FQGTGA. The length of the CDR3 is 14 residues. The germline V and J ends were trimmed by 5 bases and 8 bases, with 16 bases remaining between them. The CDR3 bases are TGTGCCAGCAGCCCGATCGGGCGGCCGGATGAGCAGTTCTTC. Encoded protein: CASSPIGRPDEQFF. Together with reference TRBV7-3 and TRBJ2-1, the CDR3 gives the full variable domain: GAGVSQTPSNKVTEKGKYVELRCDPISGHTALYWYRQSLGQGPEFLIYFQGTGAADDSGLPNDRFFAVRPEGSVSTLKIQRTERGDSAVYLCASSPIGRPDEQFFGPGTRLTVL.

There are many counts of this clonotype. This chain joins TRBV20-1 and TRBJ1-1; no clear D gene. CDR3 length: 8 amino acids. V gave up 7 bases and J gave up 6 bases, with 3 bases separating them. Germline CDR1 reads DFQATT; CDR2 reads SNEGSKA (reference sequence). CDR3 in amino acids: CSDPEAFF. CDR3 sequence (DNA): TGCAGTGACCCTGAAGCTTTCTTT.

This clonotype was seen many times. The chain has TRBV7-2 and TRBJ1-2; no firm D call. The CDR3 covers 16 residues. Trimming cost V 0 bases and J 4 bases, with 15 bases left between them. In germline, CDR1 is SGHTA, CDR2 FQGNSA. CDR3 DNA sequence: TGTGCCAGCAGCTTAGCGTGGGTGCGCGAGATCTATGGCTACACCTTC. Residues: CASSLAWVREIYGYTF.

This clonotype was counted at least ten times. The chain has TRBV14 and TRBJ1-1; no clear D gene. The CDR3 consists of 15 residues. Germline loops: CDR1 SGHDN, CDR2 FVKESK. Trimming shortened V by 4 bases and J by 1 base, and 13 bases separated the two germline ends. The CDR3 protein is CASSPLAGKNTEAFF. CDR3 bases: TGTGCCAGCAGCCCCCTCGCGGGGAAGAACACTGAAGCTTTCTTT.

In its sample, this clonotype was seen a few times. The CDR3: CASSGLGQVYGYTF. The CDR3 bases are TGTGCCAGCAGTGGGTTGGGACAAGTCTATGGCTACACCTTC. This rearrangement joins TRBV2 to TRBJ1-2, with TRBD1 as a possible D gene (6 bases). Germline V CDR1 and CDR2: SNHLY, FYNNEI. Trimming took 4 bases from V and 4 from J, leaving 13 bases between them. CDR3 size: 14 residues.

This clonotype was counted ten times or more. The chain recombines TRBV11-2 with TRBJ2-7; D ambiguous. Germline lookup yields CDR1 SGHAT and CDR2 FQNNGV. CDR3 length equals 15 residues. V was cut by 2 bases and J by 1 base, with 12 bases left in between. CDR3 sequence: CASSLNPGPSYEQYF. In nucleotides, the CDR3 is TGTGCCAGCAGCTTAAACCCGGGTCCTTCCTACGAGCAGTACTTC.

This clonotype has only a few counts. This rearrangement joins TRBV29-1 to TRBJ2-3; D is uncertain. V lost 1 base and J 1 base, leaving 9 bases between the germline ends. The CDR3 spans 14 residues. CDR1 and CDR2 (germline): SQVTM, ANQGSEA. The CDR3, as DNA: TGCAGCGTTGAAGCCCCGGGCCGCACAGATACGCAGTATTTT. Its protein is CSVEAPGRTDTQYF.

The chain recombines TRBV20-1 with TRBJ1-2; D unclear. The V gene's germline CDR1 is DFQATT and CDR2 SNEGSKA (reference sequence). V was clipped by 7 bases and J by 5 bases, with 8 bases between them. This CDR3 has 10 residues. Written as DNA, the CDR3 is TGCAGTGTTCAGATATATGGCTACACCTTC. Translation gives CSVQIYGYTF.

The V gene is TRBV7-9, the J gene TRBJ2-7, with 7 bases aligning to TRBD2. Trimming took 1 base from V and 3 from J; bases not matched to a gene: 3. The CDR3 consists of 14 residues. Germline loops: CDR1 SEHNR, CDR2 FQNEAQ (reference sequence). This CDR3 reads CASSLEGLGYEQYF. The DNA for the CDR3 is TGTGCCAGCAGCTTAGAAGGACTAGGCTACGAGCAGTACTTC.